A selection of T cell receptor beta chains follows, all from one sample in a study of cytotoxic CD8 clonotypes in ibrutinib-treated CLL. The repertoire was sequenced with immunoSEQ multiplex PCR; TCRdb's copy has only in-frame clones and lacks some. The sample yields approximately 140,000 clones, under 95% seen once. The sequencing here drew on PBMCs, taken after 12 months of ibrutinib treatment. These receptors were obtained from a human donor with chronic lymphocytic leukemia. The CDR3 runs from the conserved cysteine through the conserved F or W. D genes are given only for firm matches. Part of the rows lack a size; the others show once, few, many or a class for expanded clones.

j_gene | abundance | v_gene | d_gene | CDR3nt | CDR3aa
TRBJ1-4 | once | TRBV7-9 | TRBD1 | TGTGCCAGCAGCGCGGCCTCCGGGACAGATGAAAAACTGTTTTTT | CASSAASGTDEKLFF
TRBJ2-4 | NA | TRBV5-1 | NA | TGCGCCAGCAGCTTGGGGGACCCCGCTACGAACATTCAGTACTTC | CASSLGDPATNIQYF
TRBJ1-1 | once | TRBV5-4 | NA | TGTGCCAGCAGCTCCCCCACGACACCAATGAACACTGAAGCTTTCTTT | CASSSPTTPMNTEAFF
TRBJ2-7 | NA | TRBV10-3 | NA | TGTGCCACCGGGGACCCTGTGGCGGAGCAGTACTTC | CATGDPVAEQYF
TRBJ2-2 | NA | TRBV5-1 | NA | TGCGCCAGCACTCGGACAGAGAACACCGGGGAGCTGTTTTTT | CASTRTENTGELFF
TRBJ2-5 | NA | TRBV19 | NA | TGTGCCAGTAGTTTCCTACTAAAACAAGAGACCCAGTACTTC | CASSFLLKQETQYF
TRBJ2-7 | NA | TRBV28 | TRBD1 | TGTGCCAGCGGCTCCGGGACAGGGGCCTCGAGGCAGTACTTC | CASGSGTGASRQYF
TRBJ2-3 | NA | TRBV7-9 | NA | TGTGCCAGCATCTACAACATTTGGACTACCCACCGCACAGATACGCAGTATTTT | CASIYNIWTTHRTDTQYF
TRBJ2-7 | NA | TRBV9 | NA | TGTGCCAGCAGCGTAGCCCAAGATAGCTACGAGCAGTACTTC | CASSVAQDSYEQYF
TRBJ1-1 | NA | TRBV9 | NA | TGTGCCAGCAGCGTAGTTACAGAAGCTTTCTTT | CASSVVTEAFF
TRBJ2-1 | NA | TRBV5-1 | TRBD1 | TGCGCCAGCAGCTTGGGGACAGGGGACTTTTACAATGAGCAGTTCTTC | CASSLGTGDFYNEQFF
TRBJ2-2 | NA | TRBV5-1 | NA | TGCGCCAGCAGATCCAGGAAGAACACCGGGGAGCTGTTTTTT | CASRSRKNTGELFF
TRBJ1-1 | NA | TRBV18 | NA | TGTGCCAGCTCATCGGACGGCCCGAACACTGAAGCTTTCTTT | CASSSDGPNTEAFF
TRBJ2-3 | NA | TRBV28 | TRBD1 | TGTGCCAGCAGAGACAGGGGGCAGGCAGATACGCAGTATTTT | CASRDRGQADTQYF
TRBJ2-7 | NA | TRBV27 | TRBD2 | TGTGCCAGCAGTTTTATGTCTAGCGGGAGGGCTAGCTCCTACGAGCAGTACTTC | CASSFMSSGRASSYEQYF
TRBJ2-1 | NA | TRBV11-1 | TRBD1 | TGTGCCAGCAGCGTCGACAGGGGCTCCTACAATGAGCAGTTCTTC | CASSVDRGSYNEQFF
TRBJ1-3 | NA | TRBV18 | TRBD1 | TGTGCCAGCTCAATCTCCGGGACAGGGATGTTCGGAAACACCATATATTTT | CASSISGTGMFGNTIYF
TRBJ2-4 | NA | TRBV18 | NA | TGTGCCAGCTCACCCCTAGCGACCAAAAACATTCAGTACTTC | CASSPLATKNIQYF
TRBJ1-2 | few | TRBV2 | TRBD1 | TGTGCCAGCAGGACAGGGGAAGGCTACACCTTC | CASRTGEGYTF
TRBJ2-1 | NA | TRBV21-1 | NA | TGTGCCAGCAGCAAGGATTTCTACCCGGGCTACAATGAGCAGTTCTTC | CASSKDFYPGYNEQFF
TRBJ2-1 | NA | TRBV21-1 | NA | TGTGCCAGCATAAAAATCCCCCTAACCGGGACAGTTTACAATGAGCAGTTCTTC | CASIKIPLTGTVYNEQFF
TRBJ1-5 | NA | TRBV6-5 | TRBD1 | TGTGCCAGCAGCCCAGGGGGGGGACAGCCCCAGCATTTT | CASSPGGGQPQHF
TRBJ2-7 | NA | TRBV6-1 | NA | TGTGCCAGCAGTTTATATAGCGGCCCCACCTACGAGCAGTACTTC | CASSLYSGPTYEQYF
TRBJ1-5 | NA | TRBV5-1 | NA | TGCGCCAGCAGCTTGGGGGGCTTTCAAGGAGAGCCCCAGCATTTT | CASSLGGFQGEPQHF
TRBJ2-5 | NA | TRBV4-2 | NA | TGTGCCAGCAGCCAAGGCTCCGGGACACTTGACGGAGCCCAGTACTTC | CASSQGSGTLDGAQYF
TRBJ2-7 | NA | TRBV2 | TRBD2 | TGTGCCAGCACGGCGGGGGGAGGCTTCTACGAGCAGTACTTC | CASTAGGGFYEQYF
TRBJ1-2 | NA | TRBV10-3 | NA | TGTGCCATCAGTGAGTCGAATCCAGGGACCTATGGCTACACCTTC | CAISESNPGTYGYTF
TRBJ2-1 | NA | TRBV6-5 | NA | TGTGCCAGCAGTTTCGATCTATGGGAGCAGTTCTTC | CASSFDLWEQFF
TRBJ2-6 | few | TRBV5-8 | NA | TGTGCCAGCAGCTTGTTTCGAGGGGCTGGGGCCAACGTCCTGACTTTC | CASSLFRGAGANVLTF
TRBJ1-2 | NA | TRBV7-2 | NA | TGTGCCAGCAGCGTAAATGGCGGAAGCGTTCCCTATGGCTACACCTTC | CASSVNGGSVPYGYTF
TRBJ2-1 | NA | TRBV4-1 | NA | TGCGCCAGCAGCCAAGAGGGCCATGAGCAGTTCTTC | CASSQEGHEQFF
TRBJ1-4 | NA | TRBV10-3 | NA | TGTGCCATCAGGGAGACACAAACTAATGAAAAACTGTTTTTT | CAIRETQTNEKLFF
TRBJ1-5 | NA | TRBV19 | NA | TGTGCCAGTAGTGTTGGGAGGGAGCCCCAGCATTTT | CASSVGREPQHF
TRBJ1-5 | NA | TRBV28 | NA | TGTGCCAGCAGAGGCAATCAGCCCCAGCATTTT | CASRGNQPQHF
TRBJ2-6 | once | TRBV27 | NA | TGTGCCAGCACCTCCCTCCTGGCTGGGGCCAACGTCCTGACTTTC | CASTSLLAGANVLTF
TRBJ2-1 | NA | TRBV12-5 | TRBD2 | TGTGCTAGTGGTTTCCCTAGCGGAAAATGGAATGAGCAGTTCTTC | CASGFPSGKWNEQFF
TRBJ2-7 | once | TRBV5-4 | NA | TGTGCCAGCAGCTTGGGCGGGTCCACCGCCTACGAGCAGTACTTC | CASSLGGSTAYEQYF
TRBJ2-7 | NA | TRBV19 | TRBD2 | TGTGCCAGTAGTCCGGGAGGCACTGGGTACGAGCAGTACTTC | CASSPGGTGYEQYF
TRBJ1-2 | NA | TRBV11-2 | NA | TGTGCCAGCACCTCAACAGGGAACTATGGCTACACCTTC | CASTSTGNYGYTF
TRBJ2-2 | NA | TRBV27 | TRBD1 | TGTGCCAGCAGTCAATCTCGGACAGGGAGGACCGGGGAGCTGTTTTTT | CASSQSRTGRTGELFF
TRBJ1-5 | NA | TRBV7-2 | NA | TGTGCCAGCAGCTTAGCGGTAAGCAATCAGCCCCAGCATTTT | CASSLAVSNQPQHF
TRBJ2-6 | NA | TRBV7-3 | NA | TGTGCCAGCAGCTTAACTGCAGGCCTCTCTGGGGCCAACGTCCTGACTTTC | CASSLTAGLSGANVLTF
TRBJ2-7 | NA | TRBV7-3 | TRBD2 | TGTGCCAGCAGCTTTGGCCTAGCGGGAGTAGGCGAGCAGTACTTC | CASSFGLAGVGEQYF
TRBJ1-1 | NA | TRBV4-1 | NA | TGCGCCAGCAGCCACCACGGACATGGGGATAACACTGAAGCTTTCTTT | CASSHHGHGDNTEAFF
TRBJ1-5 | NA | TRBV25-1 | NA | TGTGCCAGCAGTGAGCCCGACGGGGGGCCCCAGCATTTT | CASSEPDGGPQHF
TRBJ2-3 | NA | TRBV7-3 | NA | TGTGCCAGCAGCTTACGTCCAGGGCCTGGGGGCACAGATACGCAGTATTTT | CASSLRPGPGGTDTQYF
TRBJ1-5 | few | TRBV25-1 | NA | TGTGCCAGCAGTGATACAGGGAGTAATGGACAGCCCCAGCATTTT | CASSDTGSNGQPQHF